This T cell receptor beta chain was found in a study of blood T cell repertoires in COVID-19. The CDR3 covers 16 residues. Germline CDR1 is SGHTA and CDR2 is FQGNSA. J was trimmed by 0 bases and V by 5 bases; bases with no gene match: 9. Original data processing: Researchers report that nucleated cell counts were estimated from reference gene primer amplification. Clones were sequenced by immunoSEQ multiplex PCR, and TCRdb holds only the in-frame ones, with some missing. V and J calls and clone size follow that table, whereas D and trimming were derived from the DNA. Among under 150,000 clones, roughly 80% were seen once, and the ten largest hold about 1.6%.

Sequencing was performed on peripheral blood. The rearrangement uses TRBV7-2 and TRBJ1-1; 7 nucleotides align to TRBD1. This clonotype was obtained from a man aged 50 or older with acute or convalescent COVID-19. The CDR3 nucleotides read TGTGCCAGCAGCCTAAGAAGGACAGGTCTGAACACTGAAGCTTTCTTT. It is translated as CASSLRRTGLNTEAFF.